The present T cell receptor (beta chain) was sequenced within a study of blood T cell repertoires in COVID-19. Background on the study: PBMCs, B-cell-depleted T cells, or T cells were the source of the cDNA or gDNA that made up the material.

This clone was detected only once. Per the original data handling: Amplification with reference gene primers provided the estimates of nucleated cell counts. Profiled with immunoSEQ multiplex PCR; TCRdb holds only in-frame clones, not every one. V, J and clone size derive from that table, while D and trimming were established from the DNA sequence. The sample lists approximately 310,000 clones, roughly 86% occurring once. The CDR3 runs 15 residues. The J segment lost 9 bases and the V segment lost 3 bases, leaving 6 bases of the junction unmatched. Germline V gives CDR1 LGHDT, CDR2 YNNKEL (reference sequence).

The source of this sequence is a woman aged 45-60 years who had recovered from COVID-19. The chain joins TRBV3-1 (or the pseudogene TRBV3-2) to TRBJ2-3; 13 positions match TRBD2. The sample was peripheral blood. CDR3 sequence: CASSHAGTSGMTQYF. The CDR3, as DNA: TGTGCCAGCAGCCACGCCGGGACTAGCGGGATGACGCAGTATTTT.